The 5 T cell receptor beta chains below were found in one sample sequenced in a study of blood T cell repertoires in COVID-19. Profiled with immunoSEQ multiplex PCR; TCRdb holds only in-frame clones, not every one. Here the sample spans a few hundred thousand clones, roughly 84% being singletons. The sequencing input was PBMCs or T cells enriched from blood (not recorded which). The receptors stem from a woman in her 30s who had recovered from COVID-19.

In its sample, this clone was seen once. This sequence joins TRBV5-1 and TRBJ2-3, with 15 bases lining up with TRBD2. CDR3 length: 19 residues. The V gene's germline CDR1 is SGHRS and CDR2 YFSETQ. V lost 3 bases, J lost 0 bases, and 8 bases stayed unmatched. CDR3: CASSSGLAGGSTSTDTQYF. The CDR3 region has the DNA TGCGCCAGCAGCTCCGGACTAGCGGGGGGGTCTACTAGCACAGATACGCAGTATTTT.

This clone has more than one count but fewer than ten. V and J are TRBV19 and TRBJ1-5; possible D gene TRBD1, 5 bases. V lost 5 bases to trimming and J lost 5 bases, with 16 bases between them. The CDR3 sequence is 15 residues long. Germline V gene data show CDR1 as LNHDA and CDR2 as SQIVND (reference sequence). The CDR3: CASSSPASGDQPQHF. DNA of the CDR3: TGTGCCAGTAGTTCCCCGGCGTCGGGGGATCAGCCCCAGCATTTT.

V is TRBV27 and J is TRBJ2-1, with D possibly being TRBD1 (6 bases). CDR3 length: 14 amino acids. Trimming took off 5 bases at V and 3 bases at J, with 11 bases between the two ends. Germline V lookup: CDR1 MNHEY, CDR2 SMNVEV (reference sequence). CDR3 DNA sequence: TGTGCCAGCAGTAAGACAGGAATCTACAATGAGCAGTTCTTC. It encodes CASSKTGIYNEQFF.

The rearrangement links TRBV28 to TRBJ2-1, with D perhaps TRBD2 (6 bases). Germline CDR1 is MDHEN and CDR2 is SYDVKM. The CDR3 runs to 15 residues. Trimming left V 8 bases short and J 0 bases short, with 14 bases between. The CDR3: CASVRYGSSYNEQFF. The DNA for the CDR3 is TGTGCCAGCGTGAGGTACGGGAGCTCCTACAATGAGCAGTTCTTC.

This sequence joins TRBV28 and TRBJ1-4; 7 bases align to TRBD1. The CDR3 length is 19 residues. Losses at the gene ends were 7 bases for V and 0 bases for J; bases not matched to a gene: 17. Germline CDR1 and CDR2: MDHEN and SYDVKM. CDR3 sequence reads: CASKGVGTAKLTTNEKLFF. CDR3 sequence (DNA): TGTGCCAGCAAAGGCGTTGGGACAGCCAAACTCACAACTAATGAAAAACTGTTTTTT. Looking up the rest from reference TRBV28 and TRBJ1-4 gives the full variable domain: DVKVTQSSRYLVKRTGEKVFLECVQDMDHENMFWYRQDPGLGLRLIYFSYDVKMKEKGDIPEGYSVSREKKERFSLILESASTNQTSMYLCASKGVGTAKLTTNEKLFFGSGTQLSVL.